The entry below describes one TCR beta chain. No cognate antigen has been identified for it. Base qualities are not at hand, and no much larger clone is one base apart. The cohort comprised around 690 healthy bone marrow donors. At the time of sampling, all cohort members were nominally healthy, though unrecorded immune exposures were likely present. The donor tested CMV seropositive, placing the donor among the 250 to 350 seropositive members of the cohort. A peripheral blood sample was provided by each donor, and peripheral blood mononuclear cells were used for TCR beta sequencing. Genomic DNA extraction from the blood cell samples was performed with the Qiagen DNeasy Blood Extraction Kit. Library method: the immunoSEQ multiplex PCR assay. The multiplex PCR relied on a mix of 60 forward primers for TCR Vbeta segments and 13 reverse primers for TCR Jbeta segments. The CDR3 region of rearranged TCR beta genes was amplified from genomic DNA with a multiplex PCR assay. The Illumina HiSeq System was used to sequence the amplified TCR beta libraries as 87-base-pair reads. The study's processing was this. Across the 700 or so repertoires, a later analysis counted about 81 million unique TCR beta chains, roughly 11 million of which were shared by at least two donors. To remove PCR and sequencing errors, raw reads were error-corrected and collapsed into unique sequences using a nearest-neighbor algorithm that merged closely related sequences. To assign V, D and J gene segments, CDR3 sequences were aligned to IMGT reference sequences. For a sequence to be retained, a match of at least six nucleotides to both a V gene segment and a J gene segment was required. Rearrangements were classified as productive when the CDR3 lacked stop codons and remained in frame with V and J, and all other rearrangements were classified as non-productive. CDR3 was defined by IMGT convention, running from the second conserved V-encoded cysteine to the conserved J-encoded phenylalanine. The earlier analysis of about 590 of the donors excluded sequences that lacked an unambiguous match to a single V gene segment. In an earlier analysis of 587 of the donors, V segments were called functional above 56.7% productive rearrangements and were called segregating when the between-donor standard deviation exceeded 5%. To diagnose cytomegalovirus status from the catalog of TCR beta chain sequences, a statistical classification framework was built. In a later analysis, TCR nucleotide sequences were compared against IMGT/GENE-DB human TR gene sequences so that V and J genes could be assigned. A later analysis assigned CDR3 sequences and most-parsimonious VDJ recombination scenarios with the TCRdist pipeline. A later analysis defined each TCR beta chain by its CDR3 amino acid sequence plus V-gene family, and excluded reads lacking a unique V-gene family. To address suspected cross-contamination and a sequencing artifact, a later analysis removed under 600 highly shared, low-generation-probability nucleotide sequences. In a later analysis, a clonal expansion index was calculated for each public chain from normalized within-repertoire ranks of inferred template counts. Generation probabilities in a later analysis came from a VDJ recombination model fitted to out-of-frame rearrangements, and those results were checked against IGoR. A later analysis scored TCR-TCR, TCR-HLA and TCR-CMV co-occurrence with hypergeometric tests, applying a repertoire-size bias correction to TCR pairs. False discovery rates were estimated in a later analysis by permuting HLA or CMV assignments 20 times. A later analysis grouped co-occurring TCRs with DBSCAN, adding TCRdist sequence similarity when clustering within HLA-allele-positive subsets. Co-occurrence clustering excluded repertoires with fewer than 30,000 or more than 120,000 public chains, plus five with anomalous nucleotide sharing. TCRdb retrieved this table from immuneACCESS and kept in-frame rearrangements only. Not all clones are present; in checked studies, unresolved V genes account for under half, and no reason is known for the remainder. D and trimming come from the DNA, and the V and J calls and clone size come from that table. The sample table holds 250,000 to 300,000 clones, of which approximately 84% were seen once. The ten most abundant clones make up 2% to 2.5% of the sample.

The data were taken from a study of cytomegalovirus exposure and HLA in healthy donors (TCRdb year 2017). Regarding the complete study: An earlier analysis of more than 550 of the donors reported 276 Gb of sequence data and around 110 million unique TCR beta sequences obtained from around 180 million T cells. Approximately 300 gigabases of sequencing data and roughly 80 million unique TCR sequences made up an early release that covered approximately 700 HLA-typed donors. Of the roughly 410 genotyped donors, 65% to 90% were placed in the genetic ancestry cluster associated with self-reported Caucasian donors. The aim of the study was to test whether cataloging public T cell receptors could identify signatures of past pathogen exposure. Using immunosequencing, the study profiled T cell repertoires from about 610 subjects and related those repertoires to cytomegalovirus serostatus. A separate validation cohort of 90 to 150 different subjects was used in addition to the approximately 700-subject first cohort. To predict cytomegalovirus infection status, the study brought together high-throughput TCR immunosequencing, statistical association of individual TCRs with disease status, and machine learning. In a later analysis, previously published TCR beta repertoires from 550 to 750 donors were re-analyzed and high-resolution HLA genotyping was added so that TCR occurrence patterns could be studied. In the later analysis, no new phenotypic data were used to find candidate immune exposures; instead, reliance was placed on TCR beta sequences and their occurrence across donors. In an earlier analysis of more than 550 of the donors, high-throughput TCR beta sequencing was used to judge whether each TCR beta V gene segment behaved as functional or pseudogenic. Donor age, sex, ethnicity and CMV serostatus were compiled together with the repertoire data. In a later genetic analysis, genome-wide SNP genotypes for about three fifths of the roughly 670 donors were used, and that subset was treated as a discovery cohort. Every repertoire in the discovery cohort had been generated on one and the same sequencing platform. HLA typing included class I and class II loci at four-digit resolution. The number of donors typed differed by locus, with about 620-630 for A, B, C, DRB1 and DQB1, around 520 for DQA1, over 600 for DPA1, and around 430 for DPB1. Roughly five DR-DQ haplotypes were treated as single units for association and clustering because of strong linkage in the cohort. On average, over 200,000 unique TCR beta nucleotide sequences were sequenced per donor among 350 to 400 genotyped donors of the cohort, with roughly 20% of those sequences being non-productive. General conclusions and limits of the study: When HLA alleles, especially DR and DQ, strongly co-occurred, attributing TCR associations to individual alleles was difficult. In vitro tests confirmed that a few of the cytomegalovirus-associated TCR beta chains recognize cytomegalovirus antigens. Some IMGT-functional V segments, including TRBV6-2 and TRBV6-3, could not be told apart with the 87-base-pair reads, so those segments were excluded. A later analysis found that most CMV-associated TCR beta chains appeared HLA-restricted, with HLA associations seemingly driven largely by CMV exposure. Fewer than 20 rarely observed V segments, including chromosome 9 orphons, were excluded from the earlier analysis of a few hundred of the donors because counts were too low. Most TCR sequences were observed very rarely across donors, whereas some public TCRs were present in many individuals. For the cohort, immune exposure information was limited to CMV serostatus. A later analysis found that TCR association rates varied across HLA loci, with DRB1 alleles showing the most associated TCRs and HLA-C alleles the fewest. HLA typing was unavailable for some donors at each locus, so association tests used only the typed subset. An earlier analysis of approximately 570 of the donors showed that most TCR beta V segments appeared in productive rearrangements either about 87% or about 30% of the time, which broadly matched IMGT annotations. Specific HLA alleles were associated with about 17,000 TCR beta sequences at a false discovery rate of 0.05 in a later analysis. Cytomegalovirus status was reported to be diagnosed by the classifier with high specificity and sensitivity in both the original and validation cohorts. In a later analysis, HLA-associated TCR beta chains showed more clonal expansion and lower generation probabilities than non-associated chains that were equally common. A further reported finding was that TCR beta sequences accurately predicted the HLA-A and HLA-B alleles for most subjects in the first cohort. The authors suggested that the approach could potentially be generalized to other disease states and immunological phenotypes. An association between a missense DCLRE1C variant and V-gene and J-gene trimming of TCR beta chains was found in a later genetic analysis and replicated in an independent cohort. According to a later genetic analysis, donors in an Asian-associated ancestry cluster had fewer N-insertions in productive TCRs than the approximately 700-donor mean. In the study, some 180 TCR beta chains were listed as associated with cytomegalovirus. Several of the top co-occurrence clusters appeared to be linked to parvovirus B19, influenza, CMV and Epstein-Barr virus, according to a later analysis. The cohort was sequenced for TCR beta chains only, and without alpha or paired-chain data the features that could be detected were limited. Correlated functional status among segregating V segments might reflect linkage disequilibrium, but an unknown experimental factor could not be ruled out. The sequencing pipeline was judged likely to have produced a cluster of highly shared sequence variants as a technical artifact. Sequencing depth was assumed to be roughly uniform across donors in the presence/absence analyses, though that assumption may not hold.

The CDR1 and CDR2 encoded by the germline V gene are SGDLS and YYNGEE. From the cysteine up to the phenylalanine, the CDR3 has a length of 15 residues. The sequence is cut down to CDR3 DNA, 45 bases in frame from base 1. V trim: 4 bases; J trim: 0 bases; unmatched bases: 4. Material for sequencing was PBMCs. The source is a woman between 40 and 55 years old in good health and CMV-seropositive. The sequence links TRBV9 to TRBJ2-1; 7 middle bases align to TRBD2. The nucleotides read TGTGCCAGCAGCCCCTGGACTAGCTCCTACAATGAGCAGTTCTTC. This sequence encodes CASSPWTSSYNEQFF.